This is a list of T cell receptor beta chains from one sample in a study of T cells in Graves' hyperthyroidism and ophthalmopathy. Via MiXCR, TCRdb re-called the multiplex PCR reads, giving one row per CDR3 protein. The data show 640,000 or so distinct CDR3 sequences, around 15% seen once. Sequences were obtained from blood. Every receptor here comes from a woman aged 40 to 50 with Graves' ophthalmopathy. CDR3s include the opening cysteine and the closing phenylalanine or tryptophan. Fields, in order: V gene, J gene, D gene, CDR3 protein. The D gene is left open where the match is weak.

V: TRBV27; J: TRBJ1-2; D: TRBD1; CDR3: CASQSTGVTTNYGYTF
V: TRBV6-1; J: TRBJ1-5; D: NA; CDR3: CASRAGPYSNQPQHF
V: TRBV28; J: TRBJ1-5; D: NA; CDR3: CASSIISQPQHF
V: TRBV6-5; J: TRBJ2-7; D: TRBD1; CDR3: CASRGTGSHEQYF
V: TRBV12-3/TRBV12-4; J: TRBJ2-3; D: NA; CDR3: CASSSAYTQYF
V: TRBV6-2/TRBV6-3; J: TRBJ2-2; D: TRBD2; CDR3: CASSSAGVPGELFF
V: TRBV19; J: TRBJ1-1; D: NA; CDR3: CASSSRDMGYPGNTEAFF
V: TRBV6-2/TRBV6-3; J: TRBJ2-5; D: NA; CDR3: CASSYPGRGLEETQYF
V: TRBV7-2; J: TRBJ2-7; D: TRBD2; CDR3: CASSPTSVDEQYF
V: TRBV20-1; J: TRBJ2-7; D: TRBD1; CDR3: CSARWTGASYEQYF
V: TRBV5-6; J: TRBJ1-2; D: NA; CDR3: CASSSDGGRSGYTF
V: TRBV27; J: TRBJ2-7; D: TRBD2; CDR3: CASRRLAGDHEQYF
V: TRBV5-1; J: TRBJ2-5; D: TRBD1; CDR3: CASSLSGQHQETQYF
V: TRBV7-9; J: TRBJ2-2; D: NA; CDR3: CASSLAVENTGELFF
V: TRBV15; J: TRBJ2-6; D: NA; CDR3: CATGTATGANVLTF
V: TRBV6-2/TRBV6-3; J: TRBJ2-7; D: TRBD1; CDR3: CAIKNGDSSYEQYF
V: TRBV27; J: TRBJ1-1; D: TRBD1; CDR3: CASSSRQGVWTEAFF
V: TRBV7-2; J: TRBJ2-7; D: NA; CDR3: CASSLYIGREQYF
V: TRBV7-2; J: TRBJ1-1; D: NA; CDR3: CASSLAAGELNTEAFF
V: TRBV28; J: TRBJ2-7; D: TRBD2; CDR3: CASSPVEREFLGQYF
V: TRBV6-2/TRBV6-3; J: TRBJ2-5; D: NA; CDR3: CASSLDVGDPQYF
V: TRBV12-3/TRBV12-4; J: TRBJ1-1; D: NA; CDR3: CASSGNVGAFF
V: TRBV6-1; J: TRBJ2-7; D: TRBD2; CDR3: CASRSTSGHSYEQYF
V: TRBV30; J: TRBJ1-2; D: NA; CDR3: CAWSKAGSSNLYGYTF
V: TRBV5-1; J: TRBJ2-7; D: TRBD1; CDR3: CASSRGTGAAYEQYF
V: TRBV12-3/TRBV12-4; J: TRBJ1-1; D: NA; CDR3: CASIYHRLSEAFF
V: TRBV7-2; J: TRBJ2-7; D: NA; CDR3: CASSASGLYYEQYF
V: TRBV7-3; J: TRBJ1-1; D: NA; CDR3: CASSLGANTEAFF
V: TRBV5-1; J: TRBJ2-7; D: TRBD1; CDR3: CASSWDRVYEQYF
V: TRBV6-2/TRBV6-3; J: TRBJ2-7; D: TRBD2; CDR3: CASSSGLAEGTYEQYF
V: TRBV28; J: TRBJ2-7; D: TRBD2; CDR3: CASSQTSGDRVDEQYF
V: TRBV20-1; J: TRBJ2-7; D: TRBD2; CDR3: CSLYSFMGLAGMKEPYEQYF
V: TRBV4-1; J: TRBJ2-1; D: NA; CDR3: CASSQGKTSGYNEQFF
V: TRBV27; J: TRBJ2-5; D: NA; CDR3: CASSFIGQLETQYF
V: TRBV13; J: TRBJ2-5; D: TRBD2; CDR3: CASSLVGGTLRETQYF
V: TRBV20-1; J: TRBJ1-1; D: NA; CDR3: CSAREPGALTEAFF
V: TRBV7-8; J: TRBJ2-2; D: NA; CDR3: CASSPNRVSYTGELFF
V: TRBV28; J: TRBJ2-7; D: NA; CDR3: CASSPDFYEQYF
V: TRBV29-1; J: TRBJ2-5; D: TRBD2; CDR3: CSVDGRAGGPFTKGQYF
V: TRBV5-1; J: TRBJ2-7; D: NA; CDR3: CASSPGEVYEQYF
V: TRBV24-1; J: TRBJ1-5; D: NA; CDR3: CATSDYLNQPQHF
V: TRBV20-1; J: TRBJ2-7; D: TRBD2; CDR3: CSARDRRGSYEQYF
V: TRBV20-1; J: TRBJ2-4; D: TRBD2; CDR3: CSARGLAGAKNIQYF